The 15 T cell receptor beta chains below come from one sample, sequenced in a study of cytomegalovirus exposure and HLA in healthy donors. PCR involved 60 Vbeta and 13 Jbeta primers. Using immunoSEQ multiplex PCR, the repertoire was profiled, and TCRdb retains in-frame clones only, with some absent. The sample shows 140,000 to 150,000 clones, about three quarters of them seen only once. Input material: PBMCs. The source of these receptors is a male donor in good health and CMV-seronegative.

This clone was picked up a small number of times. The genes are TRBV19 and TRBJ1-5; 8 nucleotides match TRBD1. The CDR3 is 14 amino acids. Trimming removed 7 bases from V and 3 bases from J; junction bases left unmatched: 5. Germline V gene sequence: CDR1 LNHDA, CDR2 SQIVND (reference sequence). The CDR3 loop is CASKWTGINQPQHF. DNA of the CDR3: TGTGCCAGTAAATGGACAGGGATCAATCAGCCCCAGCATTTT.

This chain uses TRBV5-8 with TRBJ1-2; the D is unclear. The CDR3 is made up of 13 amino acids. V dropped 0 bases and J dropped 4 bases, with 7 bases sitting between them. Germline CDR1 is SGHTS and CDR2 is YDEGEE. Here the CDR3 reads CASSLGQFYGYTF. In nucleotides, the CDR3 is TGTGCCAGCAGCTTGGGGCAGTTCTATGGCTACACCTTC.

V and J are TRBV7-2 and TRBJ1-6; 7 bases fit TRBD1. Germline trimming cut 1 base from V and 7 bases from J; bases unmatched to any gene: 13. Germline values: CDR1 SGHTA, CDR2 FQGNSA. The CDR3 spans 18 residues. The CDR3 here is CASSLVGLRGQSNSPLHF. CDR3 in DNA: TGTGCCAGCAGCTTAGTGGGGTTACGGGGACAGTCCAATTCACCCCTCCACTTT.

In this sample, this clone turned up a few times. The rearrangement links TRBV4-1 to TRBJ2-3; D might be TRBD1 (6 bases). CDR1 and CDR2 from the germline V gene are MGHRA and YSYEKL. CDR3 length equals 16 residues. V was clipped by 6 bases and J by 2 bases, with 18 bases between them. The CDR3 nucleotides read TGCGCCAGCAGTACGTTCACAGGGACCCTCACAGATACGCAGTATTTT. This encodes CASSTFTGTLTDTQYF.

The rearrangement uses TRBV7-4 and TRBJ1-4; D is undetermined. Germline loops: CDR1 SGHVT, CDR2 SQSDAQ. The CDR3 totals 15 residues. Deletions cut 2 bases from V and 7 bases from J, with 14 bases between. The CDR3 reads CASSLIAPAAEKLFF. CDR3 coding DNA: TGTGCCAGCAGCTTAATCGCCCCGGCGGCTGAAAAACTGTTTTTT. The full variable domain, rest sourced from reference TRBV7-4 and TRBJ1-4, is GAGVSQSPRYKVAKRGRDVALRCDSISGHVTLYWYRQTLGQGSEVLTYSQSDAQRDKSGRPSGRFSAERPERSVSTLKIQRTEQGDSAVYLCASSLIAPAAEKLFFGSGTQLSVL.

The rearrangement uses TRBV5-1 and TRBJ2-7; 10 nucleotides agree with TRBD2. With 0 bases clipped from V and 2 bases from J, the junction kept 5 bases outside the gene matches. This CDR3 comprises 16 residues. CDR1 is SGHRS and CDR2 is YFSETQ in the germline V gene. The CDR3 coding sequence is TGCGCCAGCAGCTTGGTTCCTAGCGGGAGTACCTACGAGCAGTACTTC. Translated, it gives CASSLVPSGSTYEQYF. Using reference TRBV5-1 and TRBJ2-7 for the parts outside the CDR3, the full variable domain is KAGVTQTPRYLIKTRGQQVTLSCSPISGHRSVSWYQQTPGQGLQFLFEYFSETQRNKGNFPGRFSGRQFSNSRSEMNVSTLELGDSALYLCASSLVPSGSTYEQYFGPGTRLTVT.

In regard to this clone: In the same sample, other DNA sequences code for this CDR3. The chain recombines TRBV5-1 with TRBJ2-7; 8 bases match TRBD2. This CDR3 is built from 15 residues. J gave up 0 bases and V 0 bases, and 2 bases lay outside the gene matches. The germline CDR1 and CDR2 sequences are SGHRS and YFSETQ. In nucleotides, the CDR3 is TGCGCCAGCAGCTTGGAGGCGGGGGGCTCCTACGAGCAGTACTTC. Amino acids: CASSLEAGGSYEQYF.

CDR3 residues: CASSLGGHRSNQPQHF. DNA of the CDR3: TGTGCCAGCAGTTTAGGCGGGCATCGTAGCAATCAGCCCCAGCATTTT. The chain carries TRBV6-6 and TRBJ1-5; D ambiguous. Trimming pared 4 bases from V and 0 bases from J, leaving 13 bases between. The germline V gene has CDR1 MNHNY and CDR2 SVGAGI (reference sequence). This CDR3 spans 16 amino acids.

The chain is built from TRBV7-9 and TRBJ2-2; D perhaps matches TRBD1 (6 bases). Trimming left V 8 bases short and J 1 base short, with 11 bases between. The CDR3 covers 14 residues. The germline CDR1 and CDR2 sequences are SEHNR and FQNEAQ (reference sequence). CDR3 region: CASHSQGNTGELFF. The CDR3 DNA is TGTGCCAGCCATTCACAGGGGAACACCGGGGAGCTGTTTTTT.

This chain joins TRBV9 and TRBJ1-4, with TRBD1 matching 7 bases. Per the germline V gene, CDR1 is SGDLS and CDR2 is YYNGEE. The CDR3 covers 16 residues. V was clipped by 4 bases and J by 0 bases; unmatched bases: 6. In DNA form, the CDR3 reads TGTGCCAGCAGCCCTCGACAGGGATCAACTAATGAAAAACTGTTTTTT. This gives the protein CASSPRQGSTNEKLFF.

J is TRBJ2-7 and V is TRBV7-8; 10 nucleotides line up with TRBD2. The trim removed 1 base at V and 0 bases at J, leaving 3 bases unmatched. Germline loops: CDR1 SGHVS, CDR2 FQNEAQ. The CDR3 runs to 16 residues. The CDR3 protein is CASSLGLAGGSYEQYF. The CDR3 bases are TGTGCCAGCAGCTTAGGTTTAGCGGGGGGCTCCTACGAGCAGTACTTC.

The chain links TRBV7-8 to TRBJ2-5; 9 nucleotides line up with TRBD2. The length of the CDR3 is 17 residues. The germline CDR1 and CDR2 sequences are SGHVS and FQNEAQ. The J segment lost 5 bases and the V segment lost 6 bases, leaving 16 bases of the junction unmatched. CDR3 DNA sequence: TGTGCCAGCAGTCCTCCCGGGACTAGCATGTCGAGGGAGACCCAGTACTTC. Translation gives CASSPPGTSMSRETQYF.

Written as DNA, the CDR3 is TGCGCCAGCAGCTTGGTACTGGGGGCCCAGCCCCAGCATTTT. Protein product: CASSLVLGAQPQHF. V is TRBV5-1 and J is TRBJ1-5, with D perhaps matching TRBD1 (6 bases). V was pared by 0 bases and J by 7 bases, with 11 bases between. The CDR3 runs 14 residues. From germline, CDR1 is SGHRS and CDR2 YFSETQ.

The genes are TRBV5-8 and TRBJ1-3; 9 bases fit TRBD1. This CDR3 contains 17 residues. V lost 4 bases and J lost 0; bases outside the gene matches: 8. CDR1 is SGHTS and CDR2 is YDEGEE in the germline V gene. CDR3 protein: CASSRGQGLTSGNTIYF. The CDR3 DNA reads TGTGCCAGCAGCCGGGGACAGGGCTTGACCTCTGGAAACACCATATATTTT.

J is TRBJ2-7 and V is TRBV6-4, with TRBD2 identical over 10 bases. V gave up 3 bases and J gave up 3 bases; unmatched junction bases: 5. The CDR3 is made up of 15 amino acids. CDR1 is MRHNA, CDR2 SNTAGT, per germline. As DNA, the CDR3 is TGTGCCAGCAGTGAGGCTAGCGGGAGTCTCTACGAGCAGTACTTC. Translating gives CASSEASGSLYEQYF.